The clone carrying this T cell receptor beta chain was detected only a few times. Its antigen is currently unknown. The data are from a study of CD4 T cells in relation to SARS-CoV-2 and coronaviruses. Overall study: ViraFEST: roughly ten-day antigen culture of PBMCs, then TCR beta CDR3 sequencing.

CD4+ T cells from unexposed donors were obtained before the COVID-19 pandemic (2011-2018). Isolation of CD4+ T cells took place after about eleven days in culture. Germline V gives CDR1 ENHRY, CDR2 SYGVKD. Trimming stripped 1 base from V and 4 bases from J, with 10 bases between. This CDR3 has 14 residues. Sequencing was performed with immunoSEQ multiplex PCR; in TCRdb, only in-frame clones are kept and a portion is missing. The sample has around 20,000 clones, about four fifths seen once. Sequencing was performed on CD4+ T cells from PBMCs, cultured in vitro. The chain has TRBV10-3 and TRBJ1-1, with D perhaps TRBD1 (6 bases). The receptor was derived from a human donor in good health. CDR3 region: CAISELGGGTEAFF. CDR3 sequence (DNA): TGTGCCATCAGTGAGTTGGGGGGCGGCACTGAAGCTTTCTTT.